A selection of T cell receptor beta chains follows, all from one sample in a study of identical twins. MiXCR was run by TCRdb on the 5' RACE reads, yielding one entry per CDR3 protein. The sample records hundreds of thousands of distinct CDR3 sequences, approximately 22% being singletons. A further study also used this sample, focusing on T cells expressing NK-cell markers.

Input material: PBMCs. The receptors here all came from a woman younger than 35 in good health. CDR3s include the opening cysteine and the closing phenylalanine or tryptophan. The D gene is left open where the match is weak. Only part of the rows carry a size: once, few, many, or a class if the clone is expanded.

v_gene	j_gene	abundance	d_gene	CDR3nt	CDR3aa
TRBV20-1	TRBJ2-1	.	TRBD2	TGCAGTGCTAGGGGTCGGACTAGCGGGAGTGGTCAGTTCTTC	CSARGRTSGSGQFF
TRBV7-9	TRBJ1-1	.	.	TGTGCCAGCAGCTGGGACCGTATGGCTTTCTTT	CASSWDRMAFF
TRBV12-3/TRBV12-4	TRBJ2-4	many	.	TGTGCCAGCAGCTCAGACCGGCTAGCCAAAAACATTCAGTACTTC	CASSSDRLAKNIQYF
TRBV6-1	TRBJ2-6	.	.	TGTGCCAGCAGCCAAATCGCGGTCCCTGGGGCCAACGTCCTGACTTTC	CASSQIAVPGANVLTF
TRBV18	TRBJ2-7	.	TRBD1	TGTGCCAGCTCACCGACCGGGACAGGGGGTTTCTACGAGCAGTACTTC	CASSPTGTGGFYEQYF
TRBV20-1	TRBJ1-2	few	TRBD1	TGCAGTGCTAGAGGGGGACAGGGTTCCTATGGCTACACCTTC	CSARGGQGSYGYTF
TRBV6-5	TRBJ2-7	.	.	TGTGCCAGCAGTTACCCACAGAGAAGGGAGCAGTACTTC	CASSYPQRREQYF
TRBV5-1	TRBJ2-7	few	.	TGCGCCAGCAGCTTGGTGGTGGGGAACTACGAGCAGTACTTC	CASSLVVGNYEQYF
TRBV6-1	TRBJ2-7	.	.	TGTGCCAGCATCAAATCAATTGGGGCCGAGCAGTACTTC	CASIKSIGAEQYF
TRBV3-1	TRBJ2-7	.	.	TGTGCCAGCAGCAAATTCCCGCGGGCCAGGCCAAACGAGCAGTACTTC	CASSKFPRARPNEQYF
TRBV6-1	TRBJ2-7	.	TRBD1	TGTGCCACCTTGAAAGCAGGGGGCAGTTACGAGCAGTACTTC	CATLKAGGSYEQYF
TRBV9	TRBJ1-6	few	TRBD1	TGTGCCAGCAGCATCGGACAGGGTGGAGGGTCACCCCTCCACTTT	CASSIGQGGGSPLHF
TRBV20-1	TRBJ2-1	many	TRBD2	TGCAGTGCTAGAGATCGTACGGGCGGGAGTTTCCCCAATGAGCAGTTCTTC	CSARDRTGGSFPNEQFF
TRBV29-1	TRBJ2-2	few	.	TGCAGCTATCGGGACAAGGGGATAGACACCGGGGAGCTGTTTTTT	CSYRDKGIDTGELFF
TRBV11-2	TRBJ2-7	.	TRBD2	TGTGCCAGCAGCCCTCAACACGGACTAGCGGGCTACGAGCAGTACTTC	CASSPQHGLAGYEQYF
TRBV5-1	TRBJ2-6	few	TRBD1	TGCGCCAGCAGCTGGGCAACAGGGGACTCTGGGGCCAACGTCCTGACTTTC	CASSWATGDSGANVLTF
TRBV12-3/TRBV12-4	TRBJ2-7	.	TRBD1	TGTGCCACAAGACCCCGGGACAGCTCCTACGAGCAGTACTTC	CATRPRDSSYEQYF
TRBV30	TRBJ2-1	few	.	TGTGCGATGCTAGACCGGGACCCCAATGAGCAGTTCTTC	CAMLDRDPNEQFF
TRBV20-1	TRBJ2-7	few	.	TGCAGTGCCACGGACAGAGACTACGAGCAGTACTTC	CSATDRDYEQYF
TRBV20-1	TRBJ2-7	.	TRBD1	TGCAGTGCTAGTTCCCATAGACAGGGATCCTACGAGCAGTACTTC	CSASSHRQGSYEQYF
TRBV10-3	TRBJ2-3	.	.	TGTGCCATCAGTGAGTCTGGCGGGGGCACAGATACGCAGTATTTT	CAISESGGGTDTQYF
TRBV12-3/TRBV12-4	TRBJ2-1	.	TRBD2	TGTGCCAGCAGTTTAGCCCCGACTAGCGGTGGGGCAGGGTACAATGAGCAGTTCTTC	CASSLAPTSGGAGYNEQFF
TRBV20-1	TRBJ1-2	few	.	TGCAGTGCTAGCTCCGGGGATGACTATGGCTACACCTTC	CSASSGDDYGYTF
TRBV12-3/TRBV12-4	TRBJ2-2	few	.	TGTGCCAGCAGTTATAGCGCGAACACCGGGGAGCTGTTTTTT	CASSYSANTGELFF
TRBV6-5	TRBJ1-2	few	.	TGTGCCAGCAGTTACCAGGACAGATCCTATGGCTACACCTTC	CASSYQDRSYGYTF
TRBV5-1	TRBJ2-1	.	.	TGCGCCAGCAGAAGGGGCTCGGAATACTACAATGAGCAGTTCTTC	CASRRGSEYYNEQFF
TRBV29-1	TRBJ2-2	.	.	TGCAGCGTCGAGGATCCCCGAGCTATTACCGGGGAGCTGTTTTTT	CSVEDPRAITGELFF
TRBV3-1	TRBJ2-7	once	.	TGTGCCAGCAGCCCTCCGGGTTTGGGGGGCTTCTCCTACGAGCAGTACTTC	CASSPPGLGGFSYEQYF
TRBV4-3	TRBJ2-6	few	.	TGCGCCAGCAGTCCAGGACAGTCTGGGGCCAACGTCCTGACTTTC	CASSPGQSGANVLTF
TRBV5-6	TRBJ2-1	.	TRBD2	TGTGCCAGCAGCCCCCCCCGAGCTAGCGGGAGGTATGAGCAGTTCTTC	CASSPPRASGRYEQFF